The sequence of this TCR beta chain was determined in a study of shared clonotypes between healthy human individuals. It was at deep level that the assay was run. Measured with immunoSEQ multiplex PCR; TCRdb has only the in-frame clones, and not every one. The repertoire includes millions of clones, roughly 91% of them detected once, and 1.5% to 2% sits in the top ten. Cells designated naive CD8 were CD45RO-negative and were positively selected for CCR7, with terminally differentiated effector memory CD45RA+ cells excluded. Everyone who donated was a Caucasian adult who lived in Nashville, Tennessee. CDR3 length equals 15 residues. Germline-derived CDR1 and CDR2 are LGHNA and YSLEER. V was trimmed by 1 base and J by 3 bases, leaving 13 bases between them.

The sequence came from a man aged 18 to 30 in good health. Some clones in this sample may be carry-over from other donors' samples. The gene calls are TRBV4-3 and TRBJ2-7; D tentatively reads TRBD1 or TRBD2 (7 bases each). The sequenced sample was naive CD8+ T cells from PBMCs. The CDR3 sequence: CASSQGAGGGYEQYF. In DNA, the CDR3 is TGCGCCAGCAGCCAAGGGGCAGGGGGGGGCTACGAGCAGTACTTC.